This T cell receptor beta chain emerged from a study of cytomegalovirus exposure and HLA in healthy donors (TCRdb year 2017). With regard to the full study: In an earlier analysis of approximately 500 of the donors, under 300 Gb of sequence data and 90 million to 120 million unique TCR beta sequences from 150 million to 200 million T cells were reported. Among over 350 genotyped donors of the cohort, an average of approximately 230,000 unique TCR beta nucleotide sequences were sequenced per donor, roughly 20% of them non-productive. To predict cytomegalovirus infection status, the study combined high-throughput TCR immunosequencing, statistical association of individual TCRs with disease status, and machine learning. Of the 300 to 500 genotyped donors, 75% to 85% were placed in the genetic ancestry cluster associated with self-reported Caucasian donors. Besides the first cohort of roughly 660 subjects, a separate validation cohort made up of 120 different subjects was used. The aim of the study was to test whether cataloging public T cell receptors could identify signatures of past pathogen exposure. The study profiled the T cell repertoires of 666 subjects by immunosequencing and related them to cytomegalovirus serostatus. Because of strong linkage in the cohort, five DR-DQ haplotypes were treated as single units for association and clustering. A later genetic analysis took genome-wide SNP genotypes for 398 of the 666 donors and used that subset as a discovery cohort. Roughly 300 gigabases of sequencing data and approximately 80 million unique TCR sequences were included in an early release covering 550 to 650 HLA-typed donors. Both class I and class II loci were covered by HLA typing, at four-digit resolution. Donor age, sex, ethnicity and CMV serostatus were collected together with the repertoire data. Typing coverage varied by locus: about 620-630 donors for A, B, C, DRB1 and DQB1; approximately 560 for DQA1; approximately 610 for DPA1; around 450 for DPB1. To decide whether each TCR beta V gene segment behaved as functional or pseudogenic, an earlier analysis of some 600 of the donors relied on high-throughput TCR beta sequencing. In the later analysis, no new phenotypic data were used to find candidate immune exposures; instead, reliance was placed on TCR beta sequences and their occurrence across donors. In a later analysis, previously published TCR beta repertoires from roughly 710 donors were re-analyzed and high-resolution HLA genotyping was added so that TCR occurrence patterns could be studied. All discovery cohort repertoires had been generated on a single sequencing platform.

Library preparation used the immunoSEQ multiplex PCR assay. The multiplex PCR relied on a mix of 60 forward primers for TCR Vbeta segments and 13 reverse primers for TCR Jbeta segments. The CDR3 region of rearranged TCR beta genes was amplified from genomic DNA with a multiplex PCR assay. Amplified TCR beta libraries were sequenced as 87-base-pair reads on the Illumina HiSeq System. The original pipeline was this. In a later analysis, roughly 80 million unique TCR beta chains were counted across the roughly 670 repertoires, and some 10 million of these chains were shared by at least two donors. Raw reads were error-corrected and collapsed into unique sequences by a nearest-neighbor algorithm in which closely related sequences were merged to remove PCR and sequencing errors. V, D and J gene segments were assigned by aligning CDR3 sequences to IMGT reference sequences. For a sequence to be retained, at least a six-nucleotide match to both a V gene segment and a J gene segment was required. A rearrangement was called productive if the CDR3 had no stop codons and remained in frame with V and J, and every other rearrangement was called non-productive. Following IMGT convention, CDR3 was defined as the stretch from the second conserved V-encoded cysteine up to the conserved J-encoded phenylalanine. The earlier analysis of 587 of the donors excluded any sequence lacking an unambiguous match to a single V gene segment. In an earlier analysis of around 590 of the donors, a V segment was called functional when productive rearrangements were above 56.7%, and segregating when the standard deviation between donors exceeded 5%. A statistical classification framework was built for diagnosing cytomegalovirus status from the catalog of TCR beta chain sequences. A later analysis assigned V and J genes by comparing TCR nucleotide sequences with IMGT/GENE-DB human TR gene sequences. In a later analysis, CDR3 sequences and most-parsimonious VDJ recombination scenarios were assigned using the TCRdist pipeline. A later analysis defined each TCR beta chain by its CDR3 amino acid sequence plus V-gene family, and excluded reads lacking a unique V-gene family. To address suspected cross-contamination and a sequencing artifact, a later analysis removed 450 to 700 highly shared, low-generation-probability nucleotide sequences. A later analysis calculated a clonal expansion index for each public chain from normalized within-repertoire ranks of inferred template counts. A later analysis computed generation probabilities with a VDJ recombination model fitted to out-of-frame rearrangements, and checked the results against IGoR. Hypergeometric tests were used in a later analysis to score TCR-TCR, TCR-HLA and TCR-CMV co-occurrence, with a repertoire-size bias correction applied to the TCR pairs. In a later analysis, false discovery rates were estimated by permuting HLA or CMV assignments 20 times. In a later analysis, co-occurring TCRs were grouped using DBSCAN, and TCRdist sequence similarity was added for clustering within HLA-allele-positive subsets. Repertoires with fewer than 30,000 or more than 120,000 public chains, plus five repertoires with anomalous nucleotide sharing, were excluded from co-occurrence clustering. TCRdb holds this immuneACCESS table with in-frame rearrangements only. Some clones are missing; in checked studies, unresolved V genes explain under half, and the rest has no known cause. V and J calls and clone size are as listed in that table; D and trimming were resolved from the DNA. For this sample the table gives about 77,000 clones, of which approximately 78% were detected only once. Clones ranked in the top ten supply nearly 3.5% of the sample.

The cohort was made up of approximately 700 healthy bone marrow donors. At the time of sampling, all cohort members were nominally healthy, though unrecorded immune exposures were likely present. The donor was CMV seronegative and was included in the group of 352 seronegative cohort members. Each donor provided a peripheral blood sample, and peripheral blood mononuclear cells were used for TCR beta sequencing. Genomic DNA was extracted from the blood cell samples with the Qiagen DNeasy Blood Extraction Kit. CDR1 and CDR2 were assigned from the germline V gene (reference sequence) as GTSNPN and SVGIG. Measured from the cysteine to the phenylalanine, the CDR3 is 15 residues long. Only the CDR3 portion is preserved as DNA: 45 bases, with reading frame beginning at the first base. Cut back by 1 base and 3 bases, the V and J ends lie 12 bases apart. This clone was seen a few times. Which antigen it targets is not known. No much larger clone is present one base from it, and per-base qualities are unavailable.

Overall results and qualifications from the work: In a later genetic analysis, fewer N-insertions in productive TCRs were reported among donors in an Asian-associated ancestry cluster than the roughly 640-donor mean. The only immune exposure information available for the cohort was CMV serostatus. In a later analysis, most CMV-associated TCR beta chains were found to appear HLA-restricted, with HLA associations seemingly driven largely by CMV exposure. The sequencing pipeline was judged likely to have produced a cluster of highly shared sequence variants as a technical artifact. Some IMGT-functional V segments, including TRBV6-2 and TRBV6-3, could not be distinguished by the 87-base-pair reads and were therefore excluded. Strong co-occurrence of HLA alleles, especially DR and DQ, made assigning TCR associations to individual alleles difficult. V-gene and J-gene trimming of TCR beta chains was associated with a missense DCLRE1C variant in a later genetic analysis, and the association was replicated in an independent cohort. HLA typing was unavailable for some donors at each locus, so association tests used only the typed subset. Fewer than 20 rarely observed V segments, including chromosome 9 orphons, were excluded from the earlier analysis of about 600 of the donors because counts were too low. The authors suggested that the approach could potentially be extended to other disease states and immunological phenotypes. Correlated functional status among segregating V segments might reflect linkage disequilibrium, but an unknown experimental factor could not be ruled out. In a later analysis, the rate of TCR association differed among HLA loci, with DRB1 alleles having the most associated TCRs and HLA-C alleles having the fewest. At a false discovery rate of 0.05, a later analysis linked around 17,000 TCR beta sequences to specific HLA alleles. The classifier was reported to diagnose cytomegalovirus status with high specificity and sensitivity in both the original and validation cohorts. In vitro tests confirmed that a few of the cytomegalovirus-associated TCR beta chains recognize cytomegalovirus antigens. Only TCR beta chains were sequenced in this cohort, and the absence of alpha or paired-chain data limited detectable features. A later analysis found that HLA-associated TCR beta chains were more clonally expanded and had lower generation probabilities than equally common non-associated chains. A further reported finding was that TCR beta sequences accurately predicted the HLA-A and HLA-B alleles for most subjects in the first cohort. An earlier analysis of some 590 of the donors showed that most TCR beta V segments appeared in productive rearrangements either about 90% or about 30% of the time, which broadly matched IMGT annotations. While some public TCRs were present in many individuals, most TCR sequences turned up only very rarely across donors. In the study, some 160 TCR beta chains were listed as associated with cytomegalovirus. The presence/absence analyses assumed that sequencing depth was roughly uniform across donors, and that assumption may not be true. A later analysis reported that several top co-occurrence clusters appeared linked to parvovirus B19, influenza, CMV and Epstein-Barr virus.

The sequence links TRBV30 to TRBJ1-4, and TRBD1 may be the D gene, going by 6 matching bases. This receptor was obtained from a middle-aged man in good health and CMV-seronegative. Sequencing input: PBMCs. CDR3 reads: CAWSAAGGPNEKLFF. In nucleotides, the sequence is TGTGCCTGGAGTGCAGCGGGGGGGCCTAATGAAAAACTGTTTTTT. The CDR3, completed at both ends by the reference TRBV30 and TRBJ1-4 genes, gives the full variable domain SQTIHQWPATLVQPVGSPLSLECTVEGTSNPNLYWYRQAAGRGLQLLFYSVGIGQISSEVPQNLSASRPQDRQFILSSKKLLLSDSGFYLCAWSAAGGPNEKLFFGSGTQLSVL.